This T cell receptor beta chain came from a study of control samples from healthy donors and cancer patients. The CDR3 is 12 amino acids. V was trimmed by 8 bases and J by 7 bases, leaving 11 bases between them. Germline V CDR1 and CDR2: MNHEY, SVGAGI. Clones were read by immunoSEQ multiplex PCR, and TCRdb kept only the in-frame ones, dropping some. Of 130,000 or so clones in the sample, 88% are singletons; the top ten hold about 3.4%. The TCR sequence derives from a man between 50 and 59 years old in good health. The rearrangement joins TRBV6-5 to TRBJ2-2; D is unresolved. The sample consisted of blood. The CDR3 DNA reads as TGTGCCAGCCTATCCTGGGGCGGGGAGCTGTTTTTT. Translating gives CASLSWGGELFF.